This TCR beta chain was recorded in a study of type 1 regulatory T cells. Worth noting for this clonotype: The antigen remains unidentified.

TCRdb re-called the reads with MiXCR, one entry per CDR3 protein. The table has 60,000 to 70,000 distinct CDR3 sequences, about 48% seen once. The sequencing input was cultured non-Tr1 T cells, either the whole culture or a sorted T cell fraction (not recorded which). The origin of this receptor is a human donor in good health.

CDR3 sequence (DNA): TGTGCCAGCAGCCCCAAAGTGGGTCTAGCCACGGCCGGGGAGCTGTTTTTT. Amino acids: CASSPKVGLATAGELFF. This rearrangement joins TRBV7-3 to TRBJ2-2; perhaps TRBD2 as D (5 bases). CDR1 and CDR2 (germline): SGHTA, FQGTGA. The CDR3 contains 17 residues. Trimming shortened V by 5 bases and J by 6 bases, and 22 bases separated the two germline ends.